This entry describes one T cell receptor (beta chain). As yet, its antigen is unknown. Together with a sample-barcoded 5' primer, a J-beta primer mix was included in a second PCR lasting about 6 to 11 cycles. At least 2.5 million CDR3-containing paired-end reads were obtained per sample. TCRdb called the 5' RACE reads again in MiXCR, with one record for every CDR3 protein. This table has 1.5 million to 1.9 million distinct CDR3 sequences, around 40% appearing once. The sample originates from a study of blood T cells in healthy people across ages. Trimming took 3 bases from V and 7 from J; bases not matched to a gene: 6. The CDR3 consists of 15 residues. Germline V gene data show CDR1 as SGHTA and CDR2 as FQGNSA. Study outcomes and limitations: Among long-lived donors, naive CD4+ cells were more numerous and diversity higher than in aged donors. Roughly linearly, TCR beta diversity per million T cells fell as age increased. One million T cells yielded diversity estimates that were considered underestimates.

This clonotype originated in a woman in her late teens or twenties in good health. The chain links TRBV7-2 to TRBJ2-2; TRBD1 matches at 9 bases. The source material was blood. The CDR3 DNA reads TGTGCCAGCAGCTTTACAGGGGGCATACGCGGGGAGCTGTTTTTT. As protein: CASSFTGGIRGELFF. The full variable domain, its missing parts supplied by reference TRBV7-2 and TRBJ2-2, is GAGVSQSPSNKVTEKGKDVELRCDPISGHTALYWYRQSLGQGLEFLIYFQGNSAPDKSGLPSDRFSAERTGGSVSTLTIQRTQQEDSAVYLCASSFTGGIRGELFFGEGSRLTVL.